Included here is one TCR beta chain sequence, with context. The antigen remains unidentified. The entry originates in a study of STAT5B mutations in CD4+ large granular lymphocyte leukemia. Sequenced by immunoSEQ multiplex PCR; TCRdb stores in-frame clones only, minus some. The table lists around 21,000 clones, around 75% of them singletons. Healthy controls were blood donor buffy coats. CDR1 is SGHTA and CDR2 is FQGNSA in the germline V gene. J was trimmed by 8 bases and V by 6 bases; bases with no gene match: 9. The length of the CDR3 is 15 residues. Study results and limitations: Patient CD4-sorted repertoires stayed more clonal than healthy ones after leukemic-clone removal. Main leukemic clonotypes were patient-specific, but around 25% appeared at low frequency elsewhere. Compared with healthy controls (2/35), patient top clones favored TRBV06 (8/27).

The chain couples TRBV7-2 to TRBJ1-6, with 8 bases matching TRBD1. The clonotype comes from a human donor in good health. The sample comprised CD4+ T cells from blood buffy coats. CDR3 loop: CASSRADRGDSPLHF. The CDR3 nucleotides read TGTGCCAGCAGTCGGGCAGACAGGGGTGATTCACCCCTCCACTTT.